The TCR beta chain described here comes from a study of graft-versus-host responses after intestinal transplantation. Using immunoSEQ multiplex PCR, the repertoire was profiled, and TCRdb retains in-frame clones only, with some absent. The sample consists of approximately 58,000 clones, around 91% of them appearing once. Germline V gene data show CDR1 as LNHDA and CDR2 as SQIVND (reference sequence). Germline trimming cut 5 bases from V and 4 bases from J; bases unmatched to any gene: 5. This CDR3 comprises 15 residues. This sequence joins TRBV19 and TRBJ2-5, with 12 bases that match TRBD2. This specimen was PBMCs, taken about 120 days after intestinal transplantation. The clonotype was recovered from a human patient who received an intestinal transplant, so some T cells may come from the graft donor. CDR3 sequence: CASSLPGLAGETQYF. Here the CDR3 DNA reads TGTGCCAGTAGTCTCCCGGGACTAGCGGGAGAGACCCAGTACTTC.